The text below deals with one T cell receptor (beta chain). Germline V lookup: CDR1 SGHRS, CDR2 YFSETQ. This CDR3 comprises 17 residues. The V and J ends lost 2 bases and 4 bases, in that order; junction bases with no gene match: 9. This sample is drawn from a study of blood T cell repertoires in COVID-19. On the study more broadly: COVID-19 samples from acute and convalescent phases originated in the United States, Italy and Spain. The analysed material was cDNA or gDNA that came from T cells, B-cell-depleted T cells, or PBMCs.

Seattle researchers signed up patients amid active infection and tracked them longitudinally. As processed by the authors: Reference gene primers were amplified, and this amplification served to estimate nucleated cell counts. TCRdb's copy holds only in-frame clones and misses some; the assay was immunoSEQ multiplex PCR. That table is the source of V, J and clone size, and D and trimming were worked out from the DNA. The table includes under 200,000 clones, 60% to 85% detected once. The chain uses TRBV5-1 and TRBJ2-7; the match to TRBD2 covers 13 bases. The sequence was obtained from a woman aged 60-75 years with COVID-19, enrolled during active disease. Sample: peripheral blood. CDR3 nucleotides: TGCGCCAGCAGCTTTACAGGGACTAGCGGGATCGGGTACGAGCAGTACTTC. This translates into CASSFTGTSGIGYEQYF.